This T cell receptor (beta chain) was recovered during a study of Ad26.COV2.S vaccination and SARS-CoV-2 variants. On the study more broadly: Vaccine-arm donor from the placebo-controlled COV1001 Ad26.COV2.S trial. Study results and limitations: Analyses that measured TCR breadth and depth may have underestimated total T cell responses.

Treatment reported: roughly 20 received Ad26.COV2.S at low or high dose, single or two shots; roughly five received placebo; per-sample allocation not given. After the first vaccine or placebo injection, samples were drawn on day 63. An Ad26 vector that expressed Wuhan-strain SARS-CoV-2 spike constituted the vaccine. This CDR3 spans 14 amino acids. CDR1 and CDR2 (germline): SGHTA, FQGNSA. V was pared by 1 base and J by 2 bases, with 8 bases between. Sequencing was performed with immunoSEQ multiplex PCR; in TCRdb, only in-frame clones are kept and a portion is missing. The sample records over 350,000 clones, approximately 86% being singletons. Turning to this clone: Its antigen is still unknown.

This chain links TRBV7-2 with TRBJ2-5; D is undetermined. This specimen was peripheral blood, taken in a trial of Ad26.COV2.S vaccine versus placebo. This sequence originates from a person between 18 and 65 years old who received the Ad26.COV2.S COVID-19 vaccine or a placebo. The DNA of the CDR3 is TGTGCCAGCAGCTTAGATGCCGGACAAGAGACCCAGTACTTC. It translates to CASSLDAGQETQYF.